These 23 T cell receptor beta chains came from one sample sequenced in a study of T cell responses to AZD1222 COVID-19 vaccine. Libraries were prepared by immunoSEQ multiplex PCR; TCRdb keeps only in-frame clonotypes and omits some of them. The sample includes 150,000 to 200,000 clones, 85% to 90% seen only once; the top ten take 1.5% to 2%. The specimen was peripheral blood, collected on day 0 of AZD1222 vaccination. Receptor source: an adult in good health.

V gene TRBV5-1 combines with J gene TRBJ2-7; TRBD1 agrees at 9 bases. Per germline, CDR1 SGHRS and CDR2 YFSETQ. The trim removed 4 bases at V and 5 bases at J, leaving 7 bases unmatched. This CDR3 is built from 14 residues. The CDR3 loop reads CASSPRTGVDEQYF. In nucleotides, the CDR3 is TGCGCCAGCAGCCCACGGACAGGGGTTGACGAGCAGTACTTC.

The rearrangement uses TRBV3-1 (or the pseudogene TRBV3-2) and TRBJ1-2, with TRBD1 matching 9 bases. This CDR3 spans 15 amino acids. Looked up from germline, CDR1 is LGHDT and CDR2 is YNNKEL (reference sequence). V lost 4 bases and J lost 5; bases outside the gene matches: 8. CDR3 region: CASSPIQGAEYGYTF. The CDR3 region has the DNA TGTGCCAGCAGCCCGATACAGGGGGCAGAGTATGGCTACACCTTC.

The V and J genes are TRBV28 and TRBJ2-1, with 11 nucleotides matching TRBD1. This CDR3 contains 17 residues. J lost 9 bases, V lost 3 bases, and 13 bases had no gene match. In germline, CDR1 is MDHEN, CDR2 SYDVKM. CDR3 in amino acids: CASSFGGTGGLLGEQFF. Here the CDR3 DNA reads TGTGCCAGCAGTTTCGGCGGGACAGGGGGGTTGTTGGGTGAGCAGTTCTTC.

Only a few counts were recorded for this clone. The rearrangement uses TRBV6-4 and TRBJ2-5; possible D gene TRBD2, 6 bases. Trimming pared 5 bases from V and 0 bases from J, leaving 10 bases between. Germline loops: CDR1 MRHNA, CDR2 SNTAGT. The CDR3 is made up of 14 amino acids. The CDR3 nucleotides read TGTGCCAGCAGTCCAGGAGGGCACCAAGAGACCCAGTACTTC. Its translation is CASSPGGHQETQYF.

The chain combines TRBV6-5 with TRBJ1-5; a weak D match, TRBD1 (6 bases). Germline lookup yields CDR1 MNHEY and CDR2 SVGAGI. V dropped 6 bases and J dropped 4 bases, with 10 bases sitting between them. The CDR3 runs to 13 residues. This CDR3 reads CASSHRENQPQHF. CDR3 DNA sequence: TGTGCCAGCAGCCACAGGGAAAATCAGCCCCAGCATTTT.

This clone was observed a single time. The chain joins TRBV25-1 to TRBJ2-1, with a possible D match to TRBD2 (6 bases). The CDR3 consists of 17 residues. The V end lost 4 bases, the J end lost 3 bases, and 19 bases lay between the germline ends. Germline V CDR1 and CDR2: MGHDK, SYGVNS. CDR3 in amino acids: CASSGSGVLISYNEQFF. CDR3 nucleotide sequence: TGTGCCAGCAGTGGTTCGGGAGTTCTAATAAGCTACAATGAGCAGTTCTTC.

The genes are TRBV11-2 and TRBJ2-6; 7 nucleotides line up with TRBD2. The CDR3 is 16 residues long. Germline CDR1 and CDR2: SGHAT and FQNNGV. Unmatched junction bases numbered 3, after V lost 0 bases and J lost 4 bases. The chain's CDR3 is CASSLEGRVGANVLTF. The CDR3 coding sequence is TGTGCCAGCAGCTTAGAGGGGAGGGTCGGGGCCAACGTCCTGACTTTC.

The chain employs TRBV21-1 and TRBJ2-2; TRBD1 is the table's D call and was not checked against the DNA. TRBV21-1 is annotated as a pseudogene. The CDR3 runs 18 residues. DNA of the CDR3: TGTGCCATTAAGGACATGGCTCACGTACCTATAGACACCGGGGAGCTGTTTTTT. Translating gives CAIKDMAHVPIDTGELFF.

The V and J genes are TRBV9 and TRBJ1-6; D is uncertain. From germline, CDR1 is SGDLS and CDR2 YYNGEE. There are 14 residues in the CDR3. V was cut by 0 bases and J by 5 bases, with 6 bases left in between. Written as DNA, the CDR3 is TGTGCCAGCAGCGTAGAGTGGGATAATTCACCCCTCCACTTT. Translated: CASSVEWDNSPLHF.

The count of this clone is one. The chain links TRBV3-1 (or the pseudogene TRBV3-2) to TRBJ2-4; D unclear. From germline, CDR1 is LGHDT and CDR2 YNNKEL (reference sequence). This CDR3 is built from 14 residues. The germline V and J ends were trimmed by 3 bases and 1 base, with 7 bases remaining between them. The CDR3 sequence is CASSQGFAKNIQYF. Here the CDR3 DNA reads TGTGCCAGCAGCCAGGGTTTCGCCAAAAACATTCAGTACTTC.

The chain employs TRBV30 and TRBJ2-4; D ambiguous. V lost 0 bases and J lost 9, with 15 bases in between. This CDR3 is built from 14 residues. Germline V lookup: CDR1 GTSNPN, CDR2 SVGIG (reference sequence). The CDR3 DNA sequence: TGTGCCTGGAGTGTTGGCTCCACCTTCAGCATTCAGTACTTC. Translated, it gives CAWSVGSTFSIQYF.

The J gene is TRBJ1-2, the V gene TRBV14; unclear D gene. The V gene lost 1 base and the J gene lost 4 bases, with 10 bases spanning the gap. Germline CDR1 SGHDN, CDR2 FVKESK. The CDR3 has 14 residues. The CDR3 reads CASSQAAWGYGYTF. The CDR3 bases are TGTGCCAGCAGCCAAGCAGCCTGGGGCTATGGCTACACCTTC.

J is TRBJ2-5 and V is TRBV7-9, with 10 bases aligning to TRBD1. The CDR3 has 16 residues. Germline CDR1 SEHNR, CDR2 FQNEAQ (reference sequence). J was trimmed by 5 bases and V by 5 bases; bases with no gene match: 11. CDR3 protein: CASSRWDRGLGETQYF. CDR3 in DNA: TGTGCCAGCAGCCGATGGGACAGGGGATTGGGGGAGACCCAGTACTTC.

This clone was observed once. The CDR3 DNA sequence: TGTGCCGGCTCAGGGGGCTCGTATGGCTACACCTTC. It specifies CAGSGGSYGYTF. The chain is built from TRBV28 and TRBJ1-2, with 8 bases identical to TRBD1. The CDR3 spans 12 residues. Germline CDR1 and CDR2: MDHEN and SYDVKM. With 11 bases clipped from V and 5 bases from J, the junction kept 7 bases outside the gene matches.

The chain employs TRBV12-3 or TRBV12-4 and TRBJ1-4; D gene ambiguous. Trimming left V 3 bases short and J 7 bases short, with 9 bases between. This CDR3 contains 13 residues. The CDR3 region is CASSFKWGEKLFF. The DNA of the CDR3 is TGTGCCAGCAGTTTCAAGTGGGGTGAAAAACTGTTTTTT.

This rearrangement joins TRBV7-6 to TRBJ2-1; 9 bases match TRBD2. The V gene's germline CDR1 is SGHVS and CDR2 FNYEAQ. The CDR3 spans 15 residues. The ends lost 6 bases at V and 0 bases at J; junction bases unmatched: 3. CDR3 sequence: CASSLAGSSYNEQFF. In nucleotides, the CDR3 is TGTGCCAGCAGTCTAGCGGGGAGCTCCTACAATGAGCAGTTCTTC.

The genes are TRBV9 and TRBJ1-2, with a tentative D call TRBD1 (5 bases). Deletions cut 0 bases from V and 2 bases from J, with 11 bases between. Germline values: CDR1 SGDLS, CDR2 YYNGEE. The CDR3 is 15 amino acids. CDR3 in DNA: TGTGCCAGCAGCGTAGAGGAAGGGGCAAACTATGGCTACACCTTC. Translation: CASSVEEGANYGYTF.

The V gene is TRBV2, the J gene TRBJ2-5, with 9 bases matching TRBD2. V shed 1 base, J shed 5 bases, and the junction held 8 bases outside the gene matches. Looked up from germline, CDR1 is SNHLY and CDR2 is FYNNEI. The CDR3 has 16 amino acids. The CDR3 sequence: CASSEVLAGGPETQYF. As DNA, the CDR3 is TGTGCCAGCAGTGAAGTCTTGGCGGGAGGGCCGGAGACCCAGTACTTC.

CDR3 sequence: CASSLGGPRDTQYF. The CDR3 region has the DNA TGTGCCAGCAGCTTAGGGGGGCCGCGGGATACGCAGTATTTT. This chain uses TRBV11-3 with TRBJ2-3; TRBD1 might be the D (6 bases). CDR1 and CDR2 from the germline V gene are SGHNT and YENEEA. The CDR3 contains 14 residues. V was cut by 1 base and J by 6 bases, with 11 bases left in between.

The chain couples TRBV5-1 to TRBJ1-3, with 12 bases aligning to TRBD1. V trimming: 4 bases; J trimming: 3 bases; junction bases outside the gene matches: 5. Germline lookup yields CDR1 SGHRS and CDR2 YFSETQ. The CDR3 runs 16 residues. CDR3 residues: CASSIGTGGGGNTIYF. The CDR3 DNA sequence: TGCGCCAGCAGCATCGGGACAGGGGGCGGTGGAAACACCATATATTTT.

This chain connects TRBV2 to TRBJ1-5; D is ambiguous. Germline CDR1 and CDR2: SNHLY and FYNNEI. Trimming shortened V by 3 bases and J by 4 bases, and 10 bases separated the two germline ends. This CDR3 spans 14 amino acids. CDR3 sequence reads: CASSEVAENQPQHF. The DNA of the CDR3 is TGTGCCAGCAGTGAGGTGGCAGAGAATCAGCCCCAGCATTTT.

V is TRBV7-9 and J is TRBJ2-1, with D perhaps being TRBD1 or TRBD2 (5 bases each). CDR1 is SEHNR and CDR2 is FQNEAQ in the germline V gene (reference sequence). The CDR3 has 13 residues. Trimming removed 3 bases at V and 6 bases at J, with 9 bases between. The CDR3 nucleotides are TGTGCCAGCAGCTTCGGGACGGGCAATGAGCAGTTCTTC. Translating gives CASSFGTGNEQFF.

The chain carries TRBV4-3 and TRBJ1-2; TRBD1 is a possible D gene (6 bases). The CDR3 is 15 amino acids. The V gene lost 3 bases and the J gene lost 4 bases, with 15 bases spanning the gap. Germline values: CDR1 LGHNA, CDR2 YSLEER. The CDR3 DNA follows: TGCGCCAGCAGCCACGTGGGGGCCAACCCCTATGGCTACACCTTC. This gives the protein CASSHVGANPYGYTF.